These 10 T cell receptor beta chains were all obtained from the same sample, sequenced in a study of T-cell reconstitution after alpha-beta-depleted transplantation in children. Unique molecular identifiers were built into the TCRbeta library. Each CDR3 protein gets one entry after TCRdb re-called the PCR reads with MiXCR. The sample lists 350,000 to 500,000 distinct CDR3 sequences, around two fifths occurring once. The sequencing used PBMCs, collected before TCRalphabeta/CD19-depleted stem cell transplant. The receptors shown here come from a girl aged 2 to 10 with aplastic anemia, due to receive a stem cell transplant.

The V call is TRBV15, the J call TRBJ2-1, with D perhaps matching TRBD1 (5 bases). Between the trimmed V and J ends, which lost 0 bases and 11 bases, there was a span of 8 bases. CDR3 length: 12 residues. Germline values: CDR1 LNHNV, CDR2 YYDKDF (reference sequence). The DNA for the CDR3 is TGTGCCACCAGCAGAGAGTTGGGGCAGCAGTTCTTC. It yields the protein CATSRELGQQFF. Filled out from reference TRBV15 and TRBJ2-1, the complete variable domain reads DAMVIQNPRYQVTQFGKPVTLSCSQTLNHNVMYWYQQKSSQAPKLLFHYYDKDFNNEADTPDNFQSRRPNTSFCFLDIRSPGLGDTAMYLCATSRELGQQFFGPGTRLTVL.

The chain combines TRBV5-1 with TRBJ2-7, with D perhaps matching TRBD2 (5 bases). The CDR3 length is 16 residues. The V gene lost 1 base and the J gene lost 4 bases, with 18 bases spanning the gap. Germline values: CDR1 SGHRS, CDR2 YFSETQ. The CDR3, as DNA: TGCGCCAGCAGCTTGTTCCCATCGGGAATTGGATACGAGCAGTACTTC. This codes for CASSLFPSGIGYEQYF. Filled out from reference TRBV5-1 and TRBJ2-7, the complete variable domain reads KAGVTQTPRYLIKTRGQQVTLSCSPISGHRSVSWYQQTPGQGLQFLFEYFSETQRNKGNFPGRFSGRQFSNSRSEMNVSTLELGDSALYLCASSLFPSGIGYEQYFGPGTRLTVT.

This clonotype occurred a few times. The chain recombines TRBV7-9 with TRBJ1-3, with D hard to call. This CDR3 region has 14 residues. The germline V gene encodes CDR1 SEHNR and CDR2 FQNEAQ (reference sequence). V was cut by 6 bases and J by 0 bases, with 9 bases left in between. CDR3 amino acids: CASSLSNSGNTIYF. The CDR3 DNA reads as TGTGCCAGCAGTTTGTCCAACTCTGGAAACACCATATATTTT.

This clonotype was seen many times. This chain joins TRBV7-8 and TRBJ2-1, with D uncertain. This CDR3 has 12 residues. Germline V gives CDR1 SGHVS, CDR2 FQNEAQ. The V end was cut by 5 bases, the J end by 11 bases, with 13 bases between. In DNA, the CDR3 is TGTGCCAGCAGCCCGAACGGGTTGCAGCAGTTCTTC. Encoded protein: CASSPNGLQQFF. The full variable domain, rest sourced from reference TRBV7-8 and TRBJ2-1, is GAGVSQSPRYKVAKRGQDVALRCDPISGHVSLFWYQQALGQGPEFLTYFQNEAQLDKSGLPSDRFFAERPEGSVSTLKIQRTQQEDSAVYLCASSPNGLQQFFGPGTRLTVL.

This clonotype was recorded a few times. This sequence joins TRBV28 and TRBJ1-1; D not certain. Per the germline V gene, CDR1 is MDHEN and CDR2 is SYDVKM. CDR3 length equals 12 residues. V lost 6 bases, J lost 0 bases, and 5 bases lay in between. The CDR3 nucleotides read TGTGCCAGCAGGACTATGAACACTGAAGCTTTCTTT. It codes for CASRTMNTEAFF. Combining the CDR3 with reference TRBV28 and TRBJ1-1 gives the whole variable domain DVKVTQSSRYLVKRTGEKVFLECVQDMDHENMFWYRQDPGLGLRLIYFSYDVKMKEKGDIPEGYSVSREKKERFSLILESASTNQTSMYLCASRTMNTEAFFGQGTRLTVV.

The chain recombines TRBV29-1 with TRBJ1-3; D gene uncertain. In germline, CDR1 is SQVTM, CDR2 ANQGSEA. The germline V and J ends were trimmed by 6 bases and 2 bases, with 11 bases remaining between them. The CDR3 extends over 13 amino acids. The CDR3 protein is CSVSEGTGNTIYF. CDR3 coding DNA: TGCAGCGTATCAGAGGGCACTGGAAACACCATATATTTT.

This clonotype was observed once. The chain recombines TRBV20-1 with TRBJ1-5; 8 bases align to TRBD1. Unmatched junction bases numbered 5, after V lost 3 bases and J lost 1 base. Germline CDR1 reads DFQATT; CDR2 reads SNEGSKA (reference sequence). The CDR3 contains 15 residues. Here the CDR3 reads CSARPTGVSNQPQHF. As DNA, the CDR3 is TGCAGTGCTAGGCCGACAGGGGTCAGCAATCAGCCCCAGCATTTT.

This clonotype was picked up many times. The chain combines TRBV7-9 with TRBJ1-1; D uncertain. Germline V gene sequence: CDR1 SEHNR, CDR2 FQNEAQ (reference sequence). V lost 3 bases to trimming and J lost 1 base, with 9 bases between them. This CDR3 is 14 amino acids long. This chain's CDR3 is CASSLQDGNTEAFF. CDR3 DNA: TGTGCCAGCAGCTTGCAGGACGGGAACACTGAAGCTTTCTTT.

The chain couples TRBV5-1 to TRBJ1-1, with TRBD1 identical over 12 bases. The CDR3 spans 17 residues. Germline CDR1 is SGHRS and CDR2 is YFSETQ. After removal of 4 bases from V and 1 base from J, the junction contained 8 bases not matched to a gene. The CDR3 loop is CASSVGDRGRGNTEAFF. The DNA for the CDR3 is TGCGCCAGCAGCGTAGGGGACAGGGGGCGAGGGAACACTGAAGCTTTCTTT.

This clonotype was recorded at least ten times. This sequence joins TRBV28 and TRBJ2-7; 7 nucleotides match TRBD1. Germline CDR1 reads MDHEN; CDR2 reads SYDVKM. Trimming took 4 bases from V and 5 from J; bases not matched to a gene: 14. The CDR3 is 16 residues long. The CDR3 sequence: CASSSQRAQGSNEQYF. The CDR3 bases are TGTGCCAGCAGTTCCCAGAGGGCACAGGGGTCTAACGAGCAGTACTTC.